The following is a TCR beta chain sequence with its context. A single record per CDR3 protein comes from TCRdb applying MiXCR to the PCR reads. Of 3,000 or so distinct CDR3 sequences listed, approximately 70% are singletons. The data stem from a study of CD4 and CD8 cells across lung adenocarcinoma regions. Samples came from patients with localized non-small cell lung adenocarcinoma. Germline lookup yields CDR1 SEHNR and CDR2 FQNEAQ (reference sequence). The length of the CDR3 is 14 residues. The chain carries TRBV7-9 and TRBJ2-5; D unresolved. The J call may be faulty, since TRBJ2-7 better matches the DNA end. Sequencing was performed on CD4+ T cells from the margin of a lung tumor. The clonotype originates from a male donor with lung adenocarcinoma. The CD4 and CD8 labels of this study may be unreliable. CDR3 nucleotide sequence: TGTGCCAGCAGCTCCGATGCAGGTGGTTACGAGCAGTACTTC. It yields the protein CASSSDAGGYEQYF.